This T cell receptor (beta chain) was identified in a study of blood T cell repertoires in COVID-19. Study background: Whether acute or convalescent, the COVID-19 samples came from the United States, Italy and Spain. In each case, the material was cDNA or gDNA derived from T cells, B-cell-depleted T cells, or PBMCs.

Germline CDR1 is SGHVS and CDR2 is FNYEAQ. The CDR3 spans 17 residues. Trimming removed 1 base at V and 3 bases at J, with 19 bases between. Authors' processing steps: Using reference gene primer amplification, nucleated cell counts were estimated. Clones were sequenced by immunoSEQ multiplex PCR, and TCRdb holds only the in-frame ones, with some missing. The DNA gave D and trimming, while V, J and clone size come from that table. The repertoire consists of 150,000 or so clones, with roughly 82% occurring once and the leading ten covering 15%. This rearrangement joins TRBV7-6 to TRBJ2-7, with a weak D call TRBD2 (6 bases). Sample: peripheral blood. The clonotype was recovered from a human donor with acute or convalescent COVID-19. The donor label of this sample is uncertain. This CDR3 is CASSLERLGTGDYEQYF. The CDR3 DNA sequence: TGTGCCAGCAGCTTAGAAAGACTAGGTACTGGGGACTACGAGCAGTACTTC. The full variable domain, in which reference TRBV7-6 and TRBJ2-7 provide the parts outside the CDR3, is GAGVSQSPRYKVTKRGQDVALRCDPISGHVSLYWYRQALGQGPEFLTYFNYEAQQDKSGLPNDRFSAERPEGSISTLTIQRTEQRDSAMYRCASSLERLGTGDYEQYFGPGTRLTVT.